Given below is one T cell receptor (beta chain) in context. Its matching antigen is unknown. The libraries were made with immunoSEQ version 4 in survey mode. The table came from immunoSEQ multiplex PCR; TCRdb's copy has only in-frame clones and leaves some out. The table has about 25,000 clones, approximately 74% seen once. This entry comes from a study of persistence of HIV-infected CD4 T cells. Cells were stimulated with overlapping HIV-1 Gag 15-mer peptides. CD4+ T cells upregulating both CD40 ligand and CD69 were sorted as responding cells. The sequence came from an adult man with HIV who was CMV-seropositive. This specimen consisted of CD4+ T cells sorted from PBMCs after approximately 20-hour stimulation, obtained from a patient who received antiretroviral therapy.

The CDR3, as DNA: TGCAGTGCTGGCAGGGGTTCCGAGCAGTACTTC. Protein sequence: CSAGRGSEQYF. The V and J genes are TRBV20-1 and TRBJ2-7, with D possibly matching TRBD1 (6 bases). There are 11 residues in the CDR3. V shed 5 bases and J shed 6 bases, with 11 bases lying between them. Germline CDR1 reads DFQATT; CDR2 reads SNEGSKA (reference sequence).